This TCR beta chain was identified during a study of blood T cell repertoires in COVID-19. Across the whole study: The cDNA or gDNA used as material had been derived from T cells, B-cell-depleted T cells, or PBMCs.

Germline V lookup: CDR1 ENHRY, CDR2 SYGVKD. This CDR3 contains 16 residues. Between the trimmed V and J ends, which lost 8 bases and 1 base, there was a span of 21 bases. Generated by immunoSEQ multiplex PCR, the TCRdb table keeps only in-frame clones and is missing some. The data show about 500,000 clones, with approximately 90% seen just once and around 0.7% held by the top ten. Individuals drawn from approximately 26 US areas were roughly 18 to 95 years old. Cohort 3 recovered donors had two negative PCRs, clearance, or symptom resolution. The chain is built from TRBV10-3 and TRBJ2-7; D might be TRBD2 (6 bases). Input material: PBMCs or T cells enriched from blood (not recorded which). This TCR was recovered from a woman under 30 who had recovered from COVID-19. As DNA, the CDR3 is TGTGCCATCCGACTAGGCGGCGCTGAGGGTTCCTACGAGCAGTACTTC. Protein sequence: CAIRLGGAEGSYEQYF.